This is a list of T cell receptor beta chains from one sample in a study of T-cell reconstitution after alpha-beta-depleted transplantation in children. TCRdb fed the PCR reads into MiXCR, producing one record per CDR3 protein. Here the sample spans fewer than 150,000 distinct CDR3 sequences, 23% being singletons. This specimen consisted of PBMCs, mostly from graft donor cells, obtained 180 days after TCRalphabeta/CD19-depleted stem cell transplant. Receptors originate from a male patient between 2 and 10 years old who had a stem cell transplant for chronic granulomatous disease, so the T cells may come from the graft donor. CDR3s include the opening cysteine and the closing phenylalanine or tryptophan. A D gene is named only where the DNA matches it firmly. Clone size is stated in some rows and not others, as once, few, many or a class when expanded.

D gene: NA; J gene: TRBJ1-1; clone size: NA; V gene: TRBV12-3/TRBV12-4; CDR3 DNA: TGTGCCAGCAGTCCCCAGGGTTGGACTGAAGCTTTCTTT; CDR3 protein: CASSPQGWTEAFF
D gene: NA; J gene: TRBJ1-2; clone size: NA; V gene: TRBV7-8; CDR3 DNA: TGTGCCAGCAGCTTAGGCGGGGGAAGCTATGGCTACACCTTC; CDR3 protein: CASSLGGGSYGYTF
D gene: NA; J gene: TRBJ2-5; clone size: many; V gene: TRBV14; CDR3 DNA: TGTGCCAGCAGCCAAGTAGGAGGGATCGTAGAGACCCAGTACTTC; CDR3 protein: CASSQVGGIVETQYF
D gene: NA; J gene: TRBJ2-5; clone size: many; V gene: TRBV28; CDR3 DNA: TGTGCCAGCAGGAACACCAAGCTGGAGACCCAGTACTTC; CDR3 protein: CASRNTKLETQYF
D gene: NA; J gene: TRBJ2-5; clone size: many; V gene: TRBV29-1; CDR3 DNA: TGCAGCGTTGGGTTGAACGGGATTGGGGAGACCCAGTACTTC; CDR3 protein: CSVGLNGIGETQYF
D gene: NA; J gene: TRBJ1-3; clone size: few; V gene: TRBV5-6; CDR3 DNA: TGTGCCAGCAGCTTGTCCCGGCTCTCTGGAAACACCATATATTTT; CDR3 protein: CASSLSRLSGNTIYF
D gene: NA; J gene: TRBJ1-5; clone size: NA; V gene: TRBV30; CDR3 DNA: TGTGCCTGGAGTGGGGGAACGGATCAGCCCCAGCATTTT; CDR3 protein: CAWSGGTDQPQHF
D gene: NA; J gene: TRBJ1-1; clone size: many; V gene: TRBV29-1; CDR3 DNA: TGCAGCGTTCACAGGGAAATTGACACTGAAGCTTTCTTT; CDR3 protein: CSVHREIDTEAFF
D gene: TRBD1; J gene: TRBJ2-1; clone size: NA; V gene: TRBV18; CDR3 DNA: TGTGCCAGCTCACCACAGGGGGCGGACAATGAGCAGTTCTTC; CDR3 protein: CASSPQGADNEQFF
D gene: TRBD1; J gene: TRBJ2-4; clone size: few; V gene: TRBV12-3/TRBV12-4; CDR3 DNA: TGTGCCAGCAGTCCGGGACAGGGGGCGTACTTC; CDR3 protein: CASSPGQGAYF
D gene: TRBD2; J gene: TRBJ2-1; clone size: few; V gene: TRBV20-1; CDR3 DNA: TGCAGTGCGGCGACGGGGCTAGCGGGAGAAAGAGGCAATGAGCAGTTCTTC; CDR3 protein: CSAATGLAGERGNEQFF
D gene: NA; J gene: TRBJ2-5; clone size: many; V gene: TRBV29-1; CDR3 DNA: TGCAGCGTTTGCCTCCGACCACAAGAGACCCAGTACTTC; CDR3 protein: CSVCLRPQETQYF
D gene: TRBD1; J gene: TRBJ2-5; clone size: few; V gene: TRBV7-9; CDR3 DNA: TGTGCCAGCATCCTGGACAGGGCGGAGACCCAGTACTTC; CDR3 protein: CASILDRAETQYF
D gene: TRBD2; J gene: TRBJ2-5; clone size: many; V gene: TRBV12-3/TRBV12-4; CDR3 DNA: TGTGCCAGCAGTCCGAGCGGGGGGAGGGAGACCCAGTACTTC; CDR3 protein: CASSPSGGRETQYF
D gene: TRBD2; J gene: TRBJ2-5; clone size: NA; V gene: TRBV7-2; CDR3 DNA: TGTGCCAGCAATCCCCGAGGACTAGCGGTCCAAGAGACCCAGTACTTC; CDR3 protein: CASNPRGLAVQETQYF
D gene: TRBD1; J gene: TRBJ2-2; clone size: few; V gene: TRBV7-8; CDR3 DNA: TGTGCCAGCAGCCGAATTATGGTGGGACAGGGGATGACCGGGGAGCTGTTTTTT; CDR3 protein: CASSRIMVGQGMTGELFF
D gene: NA; J gene: TRBJ2-1; clone size: NA; V gene: TRBV7-2; CDR3 DNA: TGTGCCAGCAGCCTAGGAGGGGCAAGGGTTGGTGAGCAGTTCTTC; CDR3 protein: CASSLGGARVGEQFF
D gene: NA; J gene: TRBJ2-7; clone size: few; V gene: TRBV4-2; CDR3 DNA: TGTGCCAGCAGCCAAGACGCTAGTAAGGTCTACGAGCAGTACTTC; CDR3 protein: CASSQDASKVYEQYF
D gene: TRBD2; J gene: TRBJ2-1; clone size: NA; V gene: TRBV18; CDR3 DNA: TGTGCCAGCTCACCCTCGGGGGGAAGGAGGTACAATGAGCAGTTCTTC; CDR3 protein: CASSPSGGRRYNEQFF
D gene: TRBD2; J gene: TRBJ2-1; clone size: NA; V gene: TRBV20-1; CDR3 DNA: TGCAGTGCTTCCGGGACTAGAGGCAATGAGCAGTTCTTC; CDR3 protein: CSASGTRGNEQFF
D gene: TRBD2; J gene: TRBJ2-3; clone size: few; V gene: TRBV29-1; CDR3 DNA: TGCAGCGTTGCACGCCATCTAGCGGACCATAAAAATACGCAGTATTTT; CDR3 protein: CSVARHLADHKNTQYF
D gene: TRBD2; J gene: TRBJ2-3; clone size: NA; V gene: TRBV10-3; CDR3 DNA: TGTGCCTCAAGCGGGGGGGCGGCAGATACGCAGTATTTT; CDR3 protein: CASSGGAADTQYF
D gene: NA; J gene: TRBJ2-3; clone size: few; V gene: TRBV2; CDR3 DNA: TGTGCCAGCAGTGGCACCTGGTTTCGCACAGATACGCAGTATTTT; CDR3 protein: CASSGTWFRTDTQYF
D gene: TRBD2; J gene: TRBJ2-5; clone size: NA; V gene: TRBV7-7; CDR3 DNA: TGTGCCAGCAGCCGAACTAGCGGGACCGAGACCCAGTACTTC; CDR3 protein: CASSRTSGTETQYF
D gene: TRBD1; J gene: TRBJ1-2; clone size: few; V gene: TRBV6-6; CDR3 DNA: TGTGCCAGCACTGGACAGGTTTTGGGCTACACCTTC; CDR3 protein: CASTGQVLGYTF
D gene: TRBD2; J gene: TRBJ2-2; clone size: many; V gene: TRBV5-1; CDR3 DNA: TGCGCCAGCAGCTCGTCCGGGTTAGCGGGAGTGGTCGGGGAGCTGTTTTTT; CDR3 protein: CASSSSGLAGVVGELFF
D gene: NA; J gene: TRBJ1-6; clone size: many; V gene: TRBV20-1; CDR3 DNA: TGCAGTGCTAGAGGGGGCGGGGCTCTAAGTTCACCCCTCCACTTT; CDR3 protein: CSARGGGALSSPLHF
D gene: NA; J gene: TRBJ2-2; clone size: few; V gene: TRBV20-1; CDR3 DNA: TGCAGTGCTAGAGTAGGGGGGACCGGGGAGCTGTTTTTT; CDR3 protein: CSARVGGTGELFF
D gene: NA; J gene: TRBJ2-5; clone size: many; V gene: TRBV6-1; CDR3 DNA: TGTGCCACTACCCGGGGACCTCAAGAGACCCAGTACTTC; CDR3 protein: CATTRGPQETQYF
D gene: TRBD1; J gene: TRBJ2-5; clone size: NA; V gene: TRBV28; CDR3 DNA: TGTGCCAGCAGCAACACGACAGGGCGGAAGACCCAGTACTTC; CDR3 protein: CASSNTTGRKTQYF
D gene: TRBD2; J gene: TRBJ2-3; clone size: NA; V gene: TRBV20-1; CDR3 DNA: TGCTGTGCTAGAGTGGGACTAGCGGGATACTACACAGATACGCAGTATTTT; CDR3 protein: CCARVGLAGYYTDTQYF
D gene: TRBD2; J gene: TRBJ2-2; clone size: NA; V gene: TRBV9; CDR3 DNA: TGTGCCAGCAGCTCCCGGACTAGCGGGGGGAACACCGGGGAGCTGTTTTTT; CDR3 protein: CASSSRTSGGNTGELFF
D gene: NA; J gene: TRBJ1-6; clone size: many; V gene: TRBV12-3/TRBV12-4; CDR3 DNA: TGTGCCAGCAGTTTCACAGGATTGTACCCTTCACCCCTCCACTTT; CDR3 protein: CASSFTGLYPSPLHF
D gene: TRBD1; J gene: TRBJ1-1; clone size: NA; V gene: TRBV4-3; CDR3 DNA: TGCGCCAGCAGCCAATCTCCCAGGGGGCTGAACACTGAAGCTTTCTTT; CDR3 protein: CASSQSPRGLNTEAFF
D gene: NA; J gene: TRBJ2-5; clone size: many; V gene: TRBV20-1; CDR3 DNA: TGCAGTGCTAGGGGCGGGCGGGAAATACAAGAGACCCAGTACTTC; CDR3 protein: CSARGGREIQETQYF
D gene: NA; J gene: TRBJ1-6; clone size: NA; V gene: TRBV6-1; CDR3 DNA: TGTGCCAGCAGCCTCCGGGACGGCGACTCACCCCTCCACTTT; CDR3 protein: CASSLRDGDSPLHF
D gene: TRBD2; J gene: TRBJ2-2; clone size: NA; V gene: TRBV7-2; CDR3 DNA: TGTGCCAGCAGCTTATCCGGGACTAGCGGGTCCACCGGGGAGCTGTTTTTT; CDR3 protein: CASSLSGTSGSTGELFF
D gene: NA; J gene: TRBJ1-1; clone size: few; V gene: TRBV20-1; CDR3 DNA: TGCAGTGCTAGAGACGTGGAGGAGCCTACTGAAGCTTTCTTT; CDR3 protein: CSARDVEEPTEAFF
D gene: NA; J gene: TRBJ2-7; clone size: NA; V gene: TRBV7-4; CDR3 DNA: TGTGCCAGCACTTCCTGGGAATTCGGCCAAAACGAGAAAAAGGGTTTCTCCTACGAGCAGTACTTC; CDR3 protein: CASTSWEFGQNEKKGFSYEQYF
D gene: NA; J gene: TRBJ2-2; clone size: many; V gene: TRBV7-2; CDR3 DNA: TGTGCCAGCAGCTTACAGGGGTTGAGGACTAGTCGCACCGGGGAGCTGTTTTTT; CDR3 protein: CASSLQGLRTSRTGELFF
D gene: TRBD2; J gene: TRBJ2-7; clone size: NA; V gene: TRBV5-6; CDR3 DNA: TGTGCCAGCAGCCGCTTAGCACTAGCGGGGGGCAAGACCTACGAGCAGTACTTC; CDR3 protein: CASSRLALAGGKTYEQYF
D gene: NA; J gene: TRBJ1-3; clone size: NA; V gene: TRBV28; CDR3 DNA: TGTGCCAGCAGTCCCTCTTGGACCCGCTCTGGAAACACCATATATTTT; CDR3 protein: CASSPSWTRSGNTIYF
D gene: NA; J gene: TRBJ1-3; clone size: NA; V gene: TRBV20-1; CDR3 DNA: TGCAGTGCCCGCCAAGGGCCTGGAAACACCATATATTTT; CDR3 protein: CSARQGPGNTIYF
D gene: NA; J gene: TRBJ2-3; clone size: many; V gene: TRBV3-1; CDR3 DNA: TGTGCCAGCAGCCAATTGACAGATACGCAGTATTTT; CDR3 protein: CASSQLTDTQYF
D gene: TRBD1; J gene: TRBJ2-7; clone size: many; V gene: TRBV20-1; CDR3 DNA: TGCAGTGCTAGAGCTTCAGACAGGGGCAACGAGCAGTACTTC; CDR3 protein: CSARASDRGNEQYF
D gene: NA; J gene: TRBJ2-7; clone size: many; V gene: TRBV5-1; CDR3 DNA: TGCGCCAGCAGCTTGGAATCTCCGAGCTCCTACGAGCAGTACTTC; CDR3 protein: CASSLESPSSYEQYF
D gene: TRBD2; J gene: TRBJ2-2; clone size: NA; V gene: TRBV15; CDR3 DNA: TGTGCCACCAGCGGGCTAGCGGGTCACACCGGGGAGCTGTTTTTT; CDR3 protein: CATSGLAGHTGELFF
D gene: TRBD1; J gene: TRBJ1-2; clone size: NA; V gene: TRBV12-3/TRBV12-4; CDR3 DNA: TGTGCCAGCGGCCTAACAGGGGTTGGCTACACCTTC; CDR3 protein: CASGLTGVGYTF
D gene: NA; J gene: TRBJ2-5; clone size: NA; V gene: TRBV12-3/TRBV12-4; CDR3 DNA: TGTGCCAGCAGTTTAAGGTCGAAGGAAGAGACCCAGTACTTC; CDR3 protein: CASSLRSKEETQYF
D gene: NA; J gene: TRBJ2-2; clone size: NA; V gene: TRBV4-2; CDR3 DNA: TGTGCCATCGGCCCCGGGGTCCTCTCCGGGGAGCTGTTTTTT; CDR3 protein: CAIGPGVLSGELFF
D gene: TRBD1; J gene: TRBJ1-6; clone size: few; V gene: TRBV28; CDR3 DNA: TGTGCCAGCAGGCCACAGGGGGGTTTTTATAATTCACCCCTCCACTTT; CDR3 protein: CASRPQGGFYNSPLHF
D gene: NA; J gene: TRBJ1-2; clone size: many; V gene: TRBV12-3/TRBV12-4; CDR3 DNA: TGTGCCAGCAGTTTTCGCGGGGGGAATAACTATGGCTACACCTTC; CDR3 protein: CASSFRGGNNYGYTF
D gene: NA; J gene: TRBJ2-1; clone size: once; V gene: TRBV12-2; CDR3 DNA: TGTGCAAGTCGCTTAGCGCGACTAGCCCCATTAGCTGAGCAGTTCTTC; CDR3 protein: CASRLARLAPLAEQFF
D gene: NA; J gene: TRBJ2-3; clone size: NA; V gene: TRBV2; CDR3 DNA: TGTGCCAGCAGTGACGCGGGGACAGTCACGCAGTATTTT; CDR3 protein: CASSDAGTVTQYF
D gene: NA; J gene: TRBJ2-7; clone size: many; V gene: TRBV7-2; CDR3 DNA: TGTGCCAGCTCATCTACTTACGAGCAGTACTTC; CDR3 protein: CASSSTYEQYF